This T cell receptor beta chain was identified in a study of Graves' ophthalmopathy and Graves' hyperthyroidism. Ophthalmopathy donors' eye disease showed moderate-to-severe activity, CAS of at least 3, NOSPECS of at least 4 and duration under 3 months. It was from 10 ml of fresh peripheral blood that the PBMCs came. RNA transcripts provided the template for amplifying TCR beta CDR3 regions. The library came from an HTBI-primed first-round RT-PCR and a second-round multiplex PCR. One entry per CDR3 protein results from TCRdb running MiXCR on the multiplex PCR reads. The top ten clones hold over 7.5% of a sample with some 210,000 distinct CDR3 sequences, 25% to 30% of them seen once. CDR3 size: 12 residues. J lost 3 bases, V lost 10 bases, and 3 bases had no gene match. Germline assignment: CDR1 ENHRY and CDR2 SYGVKD. This clonotype was recorded at least ten times. Antigen unknown. Findings of the study overall: The majority of expanded thyroid clonotypes above 0.001 frequency also occurred in blood.

The TCR comes from a man between 50 and 59 years old with Graves' ophthalmopathy. The sample consisted of peripheral blood. This chain links TRBV10-3 with TRBJ1-3; TRBD1 agrees at 7 bases. CDR3 loop: CATGTDGNTIYF. In DNA, the CDR3 is TGTGCCACCGGGACAGATGGAAACACCATATATTTT.